A selection of T cell receptor beta chains follows, all from one sample in a study of tumor-infiltrating lymphocytes in primary liver carcinoma. Each CDR3 protein is one row after TCRdb ran MiXCR on the multiplex PCR reads. This sample carries a few hundred thousand distinct CDR3 sequences, more than 55% of them seen once, and the ten largest clones take about a sixth. Sequencing was done on a sample of peripheral blood. The receptors were gathered from a woman in her 30s with primary liver carcinoma and hepatitis B virus infection. The CDR3 runs from the conserved cysteine through the conserved F or W. D genes are given only for firm matches. Where a row states a size, it is once, few, many or the class of an expanded clone; other rows omit it.

j_gene | v_gene | d_gene | abundance | CDR3aa | CDR3nt
TRBJ1-3 | TRBV13 | NA | NA | CASSFGVYSGNTIYF | TGTGCCAGCAGCTTTGGAGTATACTCTGGAAACACCATATATTTT
TRBJ2-1 | TRBV11-3 | NA | NA | CASNLDGYNEQFF | TGTGCCAGCAACTTAGACGGGTACAATGAGCAGTTCTTC
TRBJ2-5 | TRBV12-3/TRBV12-4 | NA | few | CASSLAGMQETQYF | TGTGCCAGCAGTTTGGCGGGGATGCAAGAGACCCAGTACTTC
TRBJ1-1 | TRBV6-5 | NA | few | CASSYRAARPEAFF | TGTGCCAGCAGTTATCGGGCGGCTAGACCTGAAGCTTTCTTT
TRBJ1-2 | TRBV11-2 | TRBD1 | NA | CASSFMIGTGDGYTF | TGTGCGAGCAGCTTCATGATCGGGACAGGGGACGGCTACACCTTC
TRBJ2-5 | TRBV11-2 | TRBD2 | many | CASSFTSGTQETQYF | TGTGCCAGCAGCTTCACTAGCGGAACCCAAGAGACCCAGTACTTC
TRBJ2-1 | TRBV6-5 | TRBD1 | NA | CANSQGQGRNEQFF | TGTGCCAACAGTCAGGGACAGGGGAGGAATGAGCAGTTCTTC
TRBJ2-7 | TRBV4-3 | NA | NA | CASSQDEGVFYEQYF | TGCGCCAGCAGCCAAGATGAAGGGGTTTTCTACGAGCAGTACTTC
TRBJ2-2 | TRBV12-3/TRBV12-4 | TRBD2 | NA | CASRQTSGHTGKLFF | TGTGCCAGCAGACAGACTAGCGGGCACACCGGGAAGCTGTTTTTT
TRBJ2-5 | TRBV29-1 | NA | NA | CSGRAGYQETQYF | TGCAGCGGGCGGGCAGGCTACCAAGAGACCCAGTACTTC
TRBJ2-1 | TRBV12-3/TRBV12-4 | NA | NA | CTSSWDSLRGEQFF | TGTACCAGCAGTTGGGACTCCCTTCGCGGCGAGCAGTTCTTC
TRBJ2-7 | TRBV28 | TRBD2 | once | CASRVAGSLEQYF | TGTGCCAGCCGAGTAGCGGGGAGTCTCGAGCAGTACTTC
TRBJ2-7 | TRBV7-9 | NA | few | CASSLPYTGNEQYF | TGTGCCAGCAGCTTGCCCTATACAGGGAATGAGCAGTACTTC
TRBJ2-3 | TRBV6-5 | TRBD2 | few | CASSYSTSGSGFSDTQYF | TGTGCCAGCAGTTACTCGACTAGCGGGAGTGGGTTTTCAGATACGCAGTATTTT
TRBJ1-3 | TRBV12-3/TRBV12-4 | NA | once | CASSRGKTIYF | TGTGCCAGCAGTCGGGGAAAGACCATATATTTT
TRBJ2-1 | TRBV29-1 | NA | few | CSVERDGISRYNEQFF | TGCAGCGTTGAACGCGACGGGATCTCGCGGTACAATGAGCAGTTCTTC
TRBJ2-1 | TRBV4-3 | TRBD2 | NA | CSSSRVSGGDNEQFF | TGCTCCAGCAGCCGAGTCAGCGGGGGGGACAATGAGCAGTTCTTC
TRBJ1-5 | TRBV12-3/TRBV12-4 | NA | many | CASSNPPQPQHF | TGTGCCAGCAGTAATCCACCCCAGCCCCAGCATTTT
TRBJ2-5 | TRBV6-2/TRBV6-3 | NA | many | CATWDLQETQYF | TGTGCCACCTGGGACTTGCAAGAGACCCAGTACTTC
TRBJ2-5 | TRBV5-6 | NA | many | CASISGVGTQYF | TGTGCCAGCATCTCAGGGGTCGGGACCCAGTACTTC
TRBJ1-3 | TRBV6-5 | NA | many | CASSATRYLNTIYF | TGTGCCAGCAGTGCCACCCGATACCTTAACACCATATATTTT
TRBJ2-5 | TRBV28 | NA | NA | CASSLRLQLRRETQYF | TGTGCCAGCAGTTTGCGACTACAACTTCGGCGGGAGACCCAGTACTTC
TRBJ1-5 | TRBV12-3/TRBV12-4 | NA | NA | CASSLYMGDQPQHF | TGTGCCAGCAGTTTGTATATGGGGGATCAGCCCCAGCATTTT
TRBJ2-7 | TRBV2 | NA | NA | CASSAKGVRGANYEQYF | TGTGCCAGCAGCGCTAAAGGCGTTCGAGGGGCGAACTACGAGCAGTACTTC
TRBJ1-5 | TRBV28 | NA | few | CASIAGVGSNQPQHF | TGTGCCAGCATTGCAGGGGTCGGGAGCAATCAGCCCCAGCATTTT
TRBJ1-2 | TRBV14 | TRBD1 | once | CASSRTGRGGYIF | TGTGCCAGCAGCCGGACAGGGAGGGGTGGCTACATCTTC
TRBJ2-1 | TRBV12-3/TRBV12-4 | NA | few | CASTKRVDEQFF | TGTGCCAGCACCAAAAGAGTGGATGAGCAGTTCTTC
TRBJ1-5 | TRBV12-3/TRBV12-4 | TRBD1 | many | CASRTQGSNQPQHF | TGTGCCAGCAGAACACAGGGGAGCAATCAGCCCCAGCATTTT
TRBJ2-1 | TRBV11-2 | NA | many | CASSLTSRRGGEQFF | TGTGCCAGCAGCTTGACTAGCAGGAGAGGGGGTGAGCAGTTCTTC
TRBJ2-5 | TRBV29-1 | TRBD2 | NA | CSVEGTRTGETQCF | TGCAGCGTTGAAGGGACTAGAACCGGAGAGACCCAGTGCTTC